The TCR beta chain under discussion was sequenced for a study of blood T cell repertoires in COVID-19. Measured with immunoSEQ multiplex PCR; TCRdb has only the in-frame clones, and not every one. The sample includes fewer than 120,000 clones, approximately 68% of them seen just once. This CDR3 contains 16 residues. Germline V gene sequence: CDR1 LGHDT, CDR2 YNNKEL (reference sequence). Trimming shortened V by 4 bases and J by 8 bases, and 23 bases separated the two germline ends. The sequence came from a woman aged 55-70 years with acute or convalescent COVID-19. Sequences were obtained from peripheral blood. The V and J genes are TRBV3-1 (or the pseudogene TRBV3-2) and TRBJ1-1; D remains unclear. The CDR3, as DNA: TGTGCCAGCAGCCTTCGCGGTCAGTCTAAGCGAGCCGAAGCTTTCTTT. Amino acids: CASSLRGQSKRAEAFF.